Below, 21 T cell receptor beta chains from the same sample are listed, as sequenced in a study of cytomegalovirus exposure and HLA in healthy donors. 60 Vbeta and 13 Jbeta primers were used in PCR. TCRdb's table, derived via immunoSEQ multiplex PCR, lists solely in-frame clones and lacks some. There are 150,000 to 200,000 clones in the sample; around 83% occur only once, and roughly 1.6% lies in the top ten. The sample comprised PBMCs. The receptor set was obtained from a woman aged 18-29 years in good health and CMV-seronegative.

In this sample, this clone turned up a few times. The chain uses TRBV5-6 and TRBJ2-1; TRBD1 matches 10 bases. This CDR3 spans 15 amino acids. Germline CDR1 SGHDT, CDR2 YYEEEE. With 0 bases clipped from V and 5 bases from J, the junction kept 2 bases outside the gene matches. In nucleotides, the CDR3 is TGTGCCAGCAGCTTGGTTGGACAGGGGGACAATGAGCAGTTCTTC. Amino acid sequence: CASSLVGQGDNEQFF.

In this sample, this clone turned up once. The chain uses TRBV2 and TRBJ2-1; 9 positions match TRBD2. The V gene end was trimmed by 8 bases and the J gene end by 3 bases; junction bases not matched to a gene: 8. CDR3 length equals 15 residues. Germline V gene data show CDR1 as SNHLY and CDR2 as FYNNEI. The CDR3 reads CASSRLAEIYNEQFF. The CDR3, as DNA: TGTGCCAGCTCGAGACTAGCGGAAATCTACAATGAGCAGTTCTTC.

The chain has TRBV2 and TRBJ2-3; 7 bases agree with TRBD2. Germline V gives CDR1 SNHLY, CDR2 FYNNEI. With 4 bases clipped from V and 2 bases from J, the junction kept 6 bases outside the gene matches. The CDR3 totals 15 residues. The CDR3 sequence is CASSVLLANTDTQYF. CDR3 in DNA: TGTGCCAGCAGTGTTTTACTAGCGAACACAGATACGCAGTATTTT.

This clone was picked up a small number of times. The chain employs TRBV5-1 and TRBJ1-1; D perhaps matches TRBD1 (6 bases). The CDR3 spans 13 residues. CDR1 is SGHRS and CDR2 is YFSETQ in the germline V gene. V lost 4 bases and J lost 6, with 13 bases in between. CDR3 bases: TGCGCCAGCAGCCAATGGACAGTTTCTGAAGCTTTCTTT. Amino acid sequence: CASSQWTVSEAFF.

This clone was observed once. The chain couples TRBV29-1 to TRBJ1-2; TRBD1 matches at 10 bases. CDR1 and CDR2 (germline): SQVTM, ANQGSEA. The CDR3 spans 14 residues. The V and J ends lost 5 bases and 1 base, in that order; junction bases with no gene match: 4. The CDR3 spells CSVCGTGVNYGYTF. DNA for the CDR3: TGCAGCGTTTGTGGGACAGGGGTTAACTATGGCTACACCTTC.

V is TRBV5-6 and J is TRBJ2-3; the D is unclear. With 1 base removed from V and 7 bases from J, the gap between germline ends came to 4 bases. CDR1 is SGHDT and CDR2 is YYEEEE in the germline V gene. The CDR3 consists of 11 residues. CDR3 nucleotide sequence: TGTGCCAGCAGCTTGCTAAATACGCAGTATTTT. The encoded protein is CASSLLNTQYF.

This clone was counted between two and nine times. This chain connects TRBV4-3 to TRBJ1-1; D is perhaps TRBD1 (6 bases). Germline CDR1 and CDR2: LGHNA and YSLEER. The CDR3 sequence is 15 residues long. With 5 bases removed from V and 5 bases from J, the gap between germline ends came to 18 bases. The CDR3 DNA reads TGCGCCAGCAGCAGCCTTACAGGGTTGGATACTGAAGCTTTCTTT. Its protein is CASSSLTGLDTEAFF.

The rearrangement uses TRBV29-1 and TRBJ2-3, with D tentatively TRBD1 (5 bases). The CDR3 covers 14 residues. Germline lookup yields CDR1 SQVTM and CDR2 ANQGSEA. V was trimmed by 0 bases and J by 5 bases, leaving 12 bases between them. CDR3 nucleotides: TGCAGCGTTGAAGATCCGTGGGGCAAAGATACGCAGTATTTT. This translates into CSVEDPWGKDTQYF.

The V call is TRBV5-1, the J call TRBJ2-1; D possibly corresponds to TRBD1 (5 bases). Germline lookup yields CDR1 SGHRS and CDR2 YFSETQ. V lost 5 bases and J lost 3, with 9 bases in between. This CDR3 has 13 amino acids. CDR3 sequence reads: CASSDRNYNEQFF. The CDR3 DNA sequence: TGCGCCAGCAGTGACAGAAACTACAATGAGCAGTTCTTC.

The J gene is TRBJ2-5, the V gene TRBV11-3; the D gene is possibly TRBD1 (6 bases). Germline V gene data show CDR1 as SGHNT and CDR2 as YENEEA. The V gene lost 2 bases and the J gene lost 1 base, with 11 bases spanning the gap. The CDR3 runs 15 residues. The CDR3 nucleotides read TGTGCCAGCAGCTTAAGGGGGACCACCCAAGAGACCCAGTACTTC. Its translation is CASSLRGTTQETQYF.

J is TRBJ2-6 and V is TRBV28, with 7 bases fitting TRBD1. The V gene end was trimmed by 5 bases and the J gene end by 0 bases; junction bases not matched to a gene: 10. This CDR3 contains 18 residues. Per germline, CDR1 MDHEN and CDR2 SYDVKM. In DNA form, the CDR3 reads TGTGCCAGCAGTCCGGCTTTGGGACAGAGCTCTGGGGCCAACGTCCTGACTTTC. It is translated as CASSPALGQSSGANVLTF.

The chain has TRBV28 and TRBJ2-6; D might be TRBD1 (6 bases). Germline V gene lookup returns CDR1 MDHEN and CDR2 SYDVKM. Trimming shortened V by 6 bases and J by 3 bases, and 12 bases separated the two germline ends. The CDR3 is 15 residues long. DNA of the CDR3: TGTGCCAGCAGCATAACAGGGTTTGGGGCCAACGTCCTGACTTTC. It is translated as CASSITGFGANVLTF.

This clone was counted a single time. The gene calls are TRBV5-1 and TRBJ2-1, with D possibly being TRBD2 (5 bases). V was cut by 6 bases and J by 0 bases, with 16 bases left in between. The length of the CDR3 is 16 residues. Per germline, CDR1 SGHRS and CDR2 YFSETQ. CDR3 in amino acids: CASTAGAVSSYNEQFF. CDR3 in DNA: TGCGCCAGCACCGCTGGAGCGGTGAGCTCCTACAATGAGCAGTTCTTC.

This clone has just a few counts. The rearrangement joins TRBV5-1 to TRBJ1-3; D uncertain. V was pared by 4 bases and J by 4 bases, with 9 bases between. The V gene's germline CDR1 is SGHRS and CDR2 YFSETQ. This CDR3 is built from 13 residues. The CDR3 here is CASSTGVGNTIYF. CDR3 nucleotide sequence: TGCGCCAGCAGCACTGGAGTAGGAAACACCATATATTTT.

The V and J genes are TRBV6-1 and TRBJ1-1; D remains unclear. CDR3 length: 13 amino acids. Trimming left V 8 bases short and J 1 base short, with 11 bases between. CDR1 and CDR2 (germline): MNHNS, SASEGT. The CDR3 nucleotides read TGTGCCAGCCGACCGGCGGAGAACACTGAAGCTTTCTTT. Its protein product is CASRPAENTEAFF.

The CDR3 DNA follows: TGTGCCAGCAGATCCCCGGGACAGACTACGTACGAGCAGTACTTC. Encoded protein: CASRSPGQTTYEQYF. The J gene is TRBJ2-7, the V gene TRBV27; 7 nucleotides agree with TRBD1. The CDR3 consists of 15 residues. J gave up 4 bases and V 6 bases, and 12 bases lay outside the gene matches. Looked up from germline, CDR1 is MNHEY and CDR2 is SMNVEV (reference sequence).

CDR3 amino acids: CASSEGTSYNEQFF. The CDR3 DNA is TGTGCCAGCAGTGAGGGGACTAGCTACAATGAGCAGTTCTTC. The chain employs TRBV6-1 and TRBJ2-1, with 8 positions matching TRBD2. This CDR3 is 14 amino acids long. Germline V lookup: CDR1 MNHNS, CDR2 SASEGT. The ends lost 3 bases at V and 3 bases at J; junction bases unmatched: 1.

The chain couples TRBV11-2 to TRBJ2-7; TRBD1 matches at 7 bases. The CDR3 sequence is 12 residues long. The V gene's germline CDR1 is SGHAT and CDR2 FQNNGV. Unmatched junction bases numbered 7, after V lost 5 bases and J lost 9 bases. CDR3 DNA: TGTGCCAGCAGCCCAGGACAGGATGCGCAGTACGTC. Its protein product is CASSPGQDAQYV.

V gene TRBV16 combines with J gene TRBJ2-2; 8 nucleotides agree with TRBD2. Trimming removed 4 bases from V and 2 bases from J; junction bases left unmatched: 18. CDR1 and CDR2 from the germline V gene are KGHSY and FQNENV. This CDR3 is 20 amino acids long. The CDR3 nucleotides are TGTGCCAGCAGCCCCTATGAAGGGACCCCGGGACTAGGAAACACCGGGGAGCTGTTTTTT. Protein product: CASSPYEGTPGLGNTGELFF.

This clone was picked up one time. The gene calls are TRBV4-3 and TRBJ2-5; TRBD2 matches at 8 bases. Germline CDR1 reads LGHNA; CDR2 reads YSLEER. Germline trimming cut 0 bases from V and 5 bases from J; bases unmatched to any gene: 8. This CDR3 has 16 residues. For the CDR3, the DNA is TGCGCCAGCAGCCAAGATCGGCCCGGGGGGGTGGAGACCCAGTACTTC. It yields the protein CASSQDRPGGVETQYF.

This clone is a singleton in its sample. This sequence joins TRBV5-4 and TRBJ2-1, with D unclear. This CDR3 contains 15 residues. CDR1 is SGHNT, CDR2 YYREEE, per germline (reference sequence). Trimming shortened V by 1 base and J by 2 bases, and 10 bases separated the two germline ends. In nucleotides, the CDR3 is TGTGCCAGCAGCTTGCGGCAGGTTACCTACAATGAGCAGTTCTTC. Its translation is CASSLRQVTYNEQFF.